These T cell receptor beta chains were read from a single sample in a study of vaccination and CD4 T cells after COVID-19. From the PCR reads, TCRdb called clonotypes with MiXCR, one entry per CDR3 protein. The data show some 15,000 distinct CDR3 sequences, 58% seen once. Antigens of these TCRs are unknown. The sample taken for sequencing was CD4+ T cells from blood, cultured in vitro. These receptors came from a human donor who had recovered from COVID-19. Each CDR3 is given with its conserved first and last residue. A D gene is named only where the DNA matches it firmly. Rows may omit the clone size; those that give it use once, few, many or a size class.

.	TRBD1	TRBV14	TRBJ1-5	TGTGCCAGCAGTCAGGGGGCCGGACAGCCCCAGCATTTT	CASSQGAGQPQHF
.	TRBD1	TRBV20-1	TRBJ1-2	TGCAGTGCAGAGCCGCAGGGGGCGCGTAAGGGCTACACCTTC	CSAEPQGARKGYTF
.	.	TRBV3-1	TRBJ1-1	TGTGCCAGCACCTCACTGGGGCAGGGGACTGAAGCTTTCTTT	CASTSLGQGTEAFF
.	.	TRBV2	TRBJ2-7	TGTGCCAGCAGTACCCCAGGTGGAAGTCCTGATGGCGAGCAGTACTTC	CASSTPGGSPDGEQYF
.	.	TRBV20-1	TRBJ2-3	TGCGGGGCCGGGACGACAGATACGCAGTATTTT	CGAGTTDTQYF
.	TRBD1	TRBV20-1	TRBJ1-1	TGCAGTGCTAGACCACGGTACAGGGGAGCGATGAACACTGAAGCTTTCTTT	CSARPRYRGAMNTEAFF
few	.	TRBV5-1	TRBJ1-5	TGCGCCAGCAGCTTGCAGTATAGCAATCAGCCCCAGCATTTT	CASSLQYSNQPQHF
.	.	TRBV7-6	TRBJ2-2	TGTGCTAGCAGCTTAGAGTGGACCAACACCGGGGAGCTGTTTTTT	CASSLEWTNTGELFF
.	.	TRBV20-1	TRBJ1-6	TGCAGTGCTAGAGAAAGGACGTTCTATAATTCACCCCTCCACTTT	CSARERTFYNSPLHF
few	.	TRBV6-5	TRBJ2-2	TGTGCCAGCAGTTTGGAGACAACCAACACCGGGGAGCTGTTTTTT	CASSLETTNTGELFF
.	TRBD1	TRBV5-1	TRBJ1-2	TGCGCCAGCAGCTTGTTCGGGACAGGGACCGATTATGGCTACACCTTC	CASSLFGTGTDYGYTF
.	.	TRBV4-3	TRBJ1-3	TGCGCCAGCAGCCAAGATCTCGCGGGGGCTGGAAACACCATATATTTT	CASSQDLAGAGNTIYF
.	.	TRBV6-2/TRBV6-3	TRBJ2-7	TGTGCCAGCAGAGACGGGACCTTCTCCTACGAGCAGTACTTC	CASRDGTFSYEQYF
.	TRBD1	TRBV10-3	TRBJ1-5	TGTGCCATCAGTGGGGACAGGGAGGGTCAGCCCCAGCATTTT	CAISGDREGQPQHF
.	TRBD2	TRBV9	TRBJ2-1	TGTGCCAGCAGCGTAGGAGCGGGAGAAGCCCATGAGCAGTTCTTC	CASSVGAGEAHEQFF
.	.	TRBV11-2	TRBJ2-7	TGTGCCAGCAGCTTAGGGCTAACCGGGCGGGGGCTTTCCTACGAGCAGTACTTC	CASSLGLTGRGLSYEQYF
.	.	TRBV7-6	TRBJ1-5	TGTGCCAGCAGCTTAGTGGTGGGGGATCAGCCCCAGCATTTT	CASSLVVGDQPQHF
.	TRBD2	TRBV20-1	TRBJ2-3	TGCAGTGCTCCACGGACTAGCAGTATAGATACGCAGTATTTT	CSAPRTSSIDTQYF
.	.	TRBV9	TRBJ2-1	TGTGCCAGCAGCGTAGAACCGGGCTCCTACAATGAGCAGTTCTTC	CASSVEPGSYNEQFF
.	.	TRBV5-4	TRBJ1-2	TGTGCCAGCAGCTCCGGGGGGTCTGGCTACACCTTC	CASSSGGSGYTF
few	TRBD2	TRBV30	TRBJ2-3	TGTGCCTGGAGTTATCGGGGGGGCCTCCGATCGCAGTATTTT	CAWSYRGGLRSQYF
.	.	TRBV7-2	TRBJ1-5	TGTGCCAGCAGCTTCGGGGGAGGGGGCAATCAGCCCCAGCATTTT	CASSFGGGGNQPQHF
.	.	TRBV2	TRBJ1-1	TGTGCCAGCACCTGGGACATCTCGAACACTGAAGCTTTCTTT	CASTWDISNTEAFF
.	.	TRBV20-1	TRBJ1-1	TGCAGTGCTAGGTTGAACACTGAAGCTTTCTTT	CSARLNTEAFF
few	TRBD1	TRBV7-2	TRBJ1-4	TGTGCCAGCAGCTTTGGACAGGGTAATGAAAAACTGTTTTTT	CASSFGQGNEKLFF
.	.	TRBV29-1	TRBJ2-7	TGCAGCGTTACCGGGACGCAAGCCTACGAGCAGTACTTC	CSVTGTQAYEQYF
.	.	TRBV19	TRBJ1-5	TGTGCCAGTAGTATAGATGCGAATCAGCCCCAGCATTTT	CASSIDANQPQHF
.	.	TRBV6-1	TRBJ1-2	TGTGCCAGCGGGGCAGGGGCCTATGGCTACACCTTC	CASGAGAYGYTF
few	.	TRBV20-1	TRBJ1-5	TGCAGTGCTAGAGATCTAGGAGCGGGCTCCTCTCCCCAGCATTTT	CSARDLGAGSSPQHF
once	.	TRBV7-2	TRBJ2-3	TGTGCCAGCAGCCTGCCCAGGCGGGAAAATACGCAGTATTTT	CASSLPRRENTQYF
.	.	TRBV7-2	TRBJ2-7	TGTGCCAGCAGCCCCCAACCGCAATCCTACGAGCAGTACTTC	CASSPQPQSYEQYF
.	.	TRBV19	TRBJ2-7	TGTGCCAGTACCCCGTCGGGATTCAACTCCTACGAGCAGTACTTC	CASTPSGFNSYEQYF
.	.	TRBV7-8	TRBJ1-3	TGTGCCAGCAGCCCCTTTCCACGGGTCTCTGGAAACACCATATATTTT	CASSPFPRVSGNTIYF
.	.	TRBV7-3	TRBJ2-1	TGTGCCAGCAGCCCCCGGGACCTCTACAATGAGCAGTTCTTC	CASSPRDLYNEQFF
few	TRBD2	TRBV30	TRBJ2-5	TGTGCCTGGAACCGGTGGGGAGGGGAGACCCAGTACTTC	CAWNRWGGETQYF
once	TRBD1	TRBV19	TRBJ2-2	TGTGCCAGTAGGGTAAAGACAGGGCCCGGGGAGCTGTTTTTT	CASRVKTGPGELFF
.	.	TRBV28	TRBJ2-1	TGTGCCAGCAGTAGGGGGGGCGAGGGTAGCAATGAGCAGTTCTTC	CASSRGGEGSNEQFF
once	TRBD2	TRBV6-1	TRBJ2-7	TGTGCCAGCAGTGCCTCCGGAGTAGCGGGGGGAGCCAGTATCTACGAGCAGTACTTC	CASSASGVAGGASIYEQYF
once	TRBD1	TRBV5-1	TRBJ2-1	TGCGCCAGCAGCCGAAGAGGACAGGGTGACAATGAGCAGTTCTTC	CASSRRGQGDNEQFF
.	.	TRBV4-1	TRBJ1-6	TGCGCCAGCAGCCTCGGCGGGGTTCCCCTCCACTTT	CASSLGGVPLHF
.	TRBD1	TRBV28	TRBJ1-4	TGTGCCAGCAGGGGAACAGGGGAAGTTGAAAAACTGTTTTTT	CASRGTGEVEKLFF
few	TRBD2	TRBV10-2	TRBJ2-3	TGCGCCAGCGGACTAGCGGGAGGGGGTACGCAGTATTTT	CASGLAGGGTQYF
once	TRBD1	TRBV24-1	TRBJ2-3	TGTGCCACCAGCTGGGGGACAGGGACAGATACGCAGTATTTT	CATSWGTGTDTQYF
once	.	TRBV7-2	TRBJ2-3	TGTGCCAGCAGTCAACGGAGTAGCACAGATACGCAGTATTTT	CASSQRSSTDTQYF
.	.	TRBV19	TRBJ2-3	TGTGCCAGTACTCAGCGGTTAATCACAGATACGCAGTATTTT	CASTQRLITDTQYF
few	TRBD1	TRBV6-5	TRBJ1-6	TGTGCCAGCAGTTACTCGATCTCAGGGGGCTCCTATAATTCACCCCTCCACTTT	CASSYSISGGSYNSPLHF
.	.	TRBV6-2/TRBV6-3	TRBJ2-7	TGTGCCAGCATTACACTCCGGGACCGTACCTACGAGCAGTACTTC	CASITLRDRTYEQYF
.	.	TRBV6-2/TRBV6-3	TRBJ2-5	TGTGCCACCCTAGACAGGTTAGAGGAGACCCAGTACTTC	CATLDRLEETQYF
few	.	TRBV21-1	TRBJ1-2	TGTGCCAGCAGCAAAGACCTAAAGGGCAGCGTGGACTATGGCTACACCTTC	CASSKDLKGSVDYGYTF
.	.	TRBV10-3	TRBJ2-6	TGTGCCATCAAGAAGGGTGGCGTGGGCTCCGAATCGGGGGCCAACGTCCTGACTTTC	CAIKKGGVGSESGANVLTF
once	.	TRBV7-2	TRBJ1-5	TGTGCCAGCAGCTTTTTCTCGTCTGGCAATCAGCCCCAGCATTTT	CASSFFSSGNQPQHF
.	TRBD2	TRBV20-1	TRBJ2-5	TGCAGTGCTAGTGGCGGGAGAGGCGAGACCCAGTACTTC	CSASGGRGETQYF
few	TRBD1	TRBV6-2/TRBV6-3	TRBJ1-1	TGTGCCAGCAGTTACTCGATAAGGGACAGGGGAAACACTGAAGCTTTCTTT	CASSYSIRDRGNTEAFF
.	.	TRBV2	TRBJ2-7	TGTGCCAGCAGTCCGAGCGATAGGGGAACCTACGAGCAGTACTTC	CASSPSDRGTYEQYF
.	.	TRBV7-6	TRBJ1-1	TGTGCCAGCAGACGAATTACGAGCACTGAAGCTTTCTTT	CASRRITSTEAFF
few	TRBD2	TRBV20-1	TRBJ2-5	TGCAGTGCGCCGCGGTCCAGCGGGGGGGCCGGGGAGACCCAGTACTTC	CSAPRSSGGAGETQYF
.	TRBD1	TRBV6-1	TRBJ2-1	TGTGCCAGCAGCCAAGGGGGCGCATTGGGCTACAATGAGCAGTTCTTC	CASSQGGALGYNEQFF
.	.	TRBV3-1	TRBJ1-2	TGTGCCAGCAGCCAAGACCGGAGAGGCTACACCTTC	CASSQDRRGYTF
.	.	TRBV12-3/TRBV12-4	TRBJ2-2	TGTGCCAGCAGTTTGAGGTCTTGGGCCAGGTACACCGGGGAGCTGTTTTTT	CASSLRSWARYTGELFF
few	TRBD1	TRBV20-1	TRBJ1-2	TGCAGTGCTTCAGGGGGCTCCTATGGCTACACCTTC	CSASGGSYGYTF